Listed below are T cell receptor beta chains from one sample, sequenced in a study of blood T cell repertoires in COVID-19. Assay: immunoSEQ multiplex PCR; the TCRdb copy retains only in-frame clones and omits some. The data show around 50,000 clones, with roughly 89% seen just once and under 8.5% held by the top ten. Sequenced material: peripheral blood. These receptors were taken from a man between 65 and 80 years old with active COVID-19. Each CDR3 is given with its conserved first and last residue. Each record gives: CDR3 protein, CDR3 DNA, D gene, J gene, clone size, V gene. D genes are given only for firm matches. Clone size is shown for a subset of rows, as once, few, many or a class of expanded clone.

cdr3_aa: CASSKGPEQYF
cdr3_nt: TGTGCCAGCAGCAAGGGGCCCGAGCAGTACTTC
d_call: NA
j_call: TRBJ2-7
clone_size: NA
v_call: TRBV6-2/TRBV6-3

cdr3_aa: CASSYRAGEVKQYF
cdr3_nt: TGTGCCAGCAGTTACCGGGCAGGGGAAGTAAAGCAGTACTTC
d_call: NA
j_call: TRBJ2-7
clone_size: NA
v_call: TRBV6-5

cdr3_aa: CAWSEGGNQPQHF
cdr3_nt: TGTGCCTGGTCCGAGGGGGGCAATCAGCCCCAGCATTTT
d_call: NA
j_call: TRBJ1-5
clone_size: NA
v_call: TRBV30

cdr3_aa: CASSSSGLTGELFF
cdr3_nt: TGTGCCAGCAGCTCTAGCGGGCTCACCGGGGAGCTGTTTTTT
d_call: TRBD2
j_call: TRBJ2-2
clone_size: NA
v_call: TRBV6-6

cdr3_aa: CASTEHTEAFF
cdr3_nt: TGTGCCAGTACAGAACACACTGAAGCTTTCTTT
d_call: NA
j_call: TRBJ1-1
clone_size: NA
v_call: TRBV19

cdr3_aa: CASSNGGARSDTQYF
cdr3_nt: TGCGCCAGCAGTAACGGGGGGGCGAGGTCAGATACGCAGTATTTT
d_call: TRBD2
j_call: TRBJ2-3
clone_size: NA
v_call: TRBV5-1

cdr3_aa: CASSLAGTSTDTQYF
cdr3_nt: TGTGCCAGCTCACTAGCGGGAACTAGCACAGATACGCAGTATTTT
d_call: TRBD2
j_call: TRBJ2-3
clone_size: NA
v_call: TRBV18

cdr3_aa: CASSYSAGSYEQYF
cdr3_nt: TGTGCCAGCAGTTACTCGGCAGGGTCCTACGAGCAGTACTTC
d_call: NA
j_call: TRBJ2-7
clone_size: NA
v_call: TRBV6-5

cdr3_aa: CASSEGLATDTQYF
cdr3_nt: TGTGCCAGCAGCGAGGGACTAGCAACCGATACGCAGTATTTT
d_call: TRBD2
j_call: TRBJ2-3
clone_size: NA
v_call: TRBV7-3

cdr3_aa: CASSLALSNQETQYF
cdr3_nt: TGTGCCAGCAGCTTAGCGTTGTCTAACCAAGAGACCCAGTACTTC
d_call: NA
j_call: TRBJ2-5
clone_size: NA
v_call: TRBV7-9

cdr3_aa: CASSSTPRDWTYEQYF
cdr3_nt: TGTGCCAGCAGCTCAACACCCCGGGACTGGACCTACGAGCAGTACTTC
d_call: NA
j_call: TRBJ2-7
clone_size: NA
v_call: TRBV7-6

cdr3_aa: CASSLLVAGAGEQFF
cdr3_nt: TGCGCCAGCAGTTTACTAGTGGCGGGTGCCGGTGAGCAGTTCTTC
d_call: NA
j_call: TRBJ2-1
clone_size: NA
v_call: TRBV10-2

cdr3_aa: CASSVSRGALGEQYF
cdr3_nt: TGCGCCAGCAGTGTCAGTCGGGGGGCTCTGGGTGAGCAGTACTTC
d_call: NA
j_call: TRBJ2-7
clone_size: NA
v_call: TRBV10-1

cdr3_aa: CASSIFPTGGHGYTF
cdr3_nt: TGTGCCAGTAGTATTTTTCCCACAGGGGGCCATGGCTACACCTTC
d_call: TRBD1
j_call: TRBJ1-2
clone_size: NA
v_call: TRBV19

cdr3_aa: CASSLVASTDTQYF
cdr3_nt: TGTGCCAGCAGCTTGGTTGCGAGCACAGATACGCAGTATTTT
d_call: NA
j_call: TRBJ2-3
clone_size: NA
v_call: TRBV5-4

cdr3_aa: CAGSQGAYYGYTF
cdr3_nt: TGTGCCGGCAGCCAAGGGGCCTACTATGGCTACACCTTC
d_call: NA
j_call: TRBJ1-2
clone_size: once
v_call: TRBV3-1/TRBV3-2